The rows below give T cell receptor beta chains drawn from one sample of a study of CD4 T cells in relation to SARS-CoV-2 and coronaviruses. Some clones are missing from TCRdb's copy, which holds only in-frame ones; the method was immunoSEQ multiplex PCR. The table shows about 47,000 clones, with over 75% occurring only once. These receptors lack a known antigen. Sequencing input: naive CD4+ T cells from PBMCs, cultured in vitro. The receptors here all came from an adult with COVID-19. The CDR3 runs from the conserved cysteine through the conserved F or W. The D gene is left open where the match is weak. Rows may omit the clone size; those that give it use once, few, many or a size class.

d_gene	j_gene	v_gene	abundance	len	CDR3nt	CDR3aa
NA	TRBJ1-3	TRBV21-1	few	19	TGTGCCAGCAGCAACGTAACCCGGGACAGGGCCGATGCAGGAAACACCATATATTTT	CASSNVTRDRADAGNTIYF
NA	TRBJ2-1	TRBV29-1	NA	14	TGCAGCTTACAAGGGGAGAATGGGAACAATGAGCAGTTCTTC	CSLQGENGNNEQFF
NA	TRBJ2-2	TRBV12-3/TRBV12-4	NA	13	TGTGCCAGCACCCCGGGGGCAGGCGGGGAGCTGTTTTTT	CASTPGAGGELFF
TRBD2	TRBJ2-3	TRBV28	NA	15	TGTGCCAGCAGTCGATCAGCGGGAGGGGCGTACGCGCAGTATTTT	CASSRSAGGAYAQYF
NA	TRBJ2-2	TRBV7-9	few	14	TGTGCCAGCAGCTCGAGGGTGAACACCGGGGAGCTGTTTTTT	CASSSRVNTGELFF
TRBD2	TRBJ2-1	TRBV24-1	NA	16	TGTGCCACCAGTGATTTGCTTTCTAGCGGGAGAAATGAGCAGTTCTTC	CATSDLLSSGRNEQFF
TRBD1	TRBJ2-7	TRBV6-5	NA	13	TGTGCCAGCAAGAGGCCAGGGGGTAACGAGCAGTACTTC	CASKRPGGNEQYF
TRBD2	TRBJ2-2	TRBV19	NA	15	TGTGCCAGTAGTATTACTAGCGGGACCACCGGGGAGCTGTTTTTT	CASSITSGTTGELFF
NA	TRBJ2-6	TRBV6-1	few	15	TGTGCCAGCAGTGAAGACAGCTCTGGGGCCAACGTCCTGACTTTC	CASSEDSSGANVLTF
NA	TRBJ1-6	TRBV5-1	NA	14	TGCGCCAGCAGCTTGTCCCTCTATAATTCACCCCTCCACTTT	CASSLSLYNSPLHF
NA	TRBJ1-5	TRBV21-1	NA	15	TGTGCCAGCAGCACTCTTTCGAGGGGCAATCAGCCCCAGCATTTT	CASSTLSRGNQPQHF